This is a list of T cell receptor beta chains from one sample in a study of T-cell reconstitution after alpha-beta-depleted transplantation in children. One entry per CDR3 protein, called by TCRdb with MiXCR from the PCR reads. The top ten hold approximately 5% of the sample, which has 700,000 to 950,000 distinct CDR3 sequences, around 17% seen once. The starting material was PBMCs, mostly from graft donor cells, obtained 360 days after TCRalphabeta/CD19-depleted stem cell transplant. The receptors were sampled from a male patient younger than 18 who had a stem cell transplant for acute lymphoblastic leukemia, so the T cells may come from the graft donor. CDR3s include the opening cysteine and the closing phenylalanine or tryptophan. Fields, in order: J gene, V gene, D gene, clone size, CDR3 protein, CDR3 DNA. The D gene is left open where the match is weak. Clone size is not always given. Where it is, it says once, few, many or a class for expanded clones.

>TRBJ2-1|TRBV11-1|TRBD2|few
CASSPSGRTPGSKNEQFF
TGTGCCAGCAGCCCAAGCGGGAGGACACCAGGGAGCAAAAATGAGCAGTTCTTC
>TRBJ2-1|TRBV29-1|TRBD2|NA
CSADPGLAGVEEQFF
TGCAGCGCTGACCCTGGACTAGCGGGAGTGGAAGAGCAGTTCTTC
>TRBJ1-2|TRBV4-1|NA|few
CASSQGRDSEGGITF
TGCGCCAGCAGCCAAGGGAGGGACTCCGAAGGAGGGATCACCTTC
>TRBJ1-2|TRBV11-2|TRBD1|few
CASSFSRWGTDYGYTF
TGTGCCAGCAGCTTCTCCCGATGGGGGACAGACTATGGCTACACCTTC
>TRBJ2-6|TRBV10-3|NA|NA
CAISPGTSGANVLTF
TGTGCCATCAGCCCAGGGACCTCTGGGGCCAACGTCCTGACTTTC
>TRBJ2-5|TRBV7-6|NA|NA
CASSRIGQIFETQYF
TGTGCCAGCAGCCGGATTGGACAGATTTTTGAGACCCAGTACTTC
>TRBJ2-1|TRBV12-3/TRBV12-4|NA|NA
CASLGYNEQFF
TGTGCCAGCCTTGGATACAATGAGCAGTTCTTC
>TRBJ2-3|TRBV13|TRBD2|NA
CASSLGLAGGMGHYTQYF
TGTGCCAGCAGCTTGGGACTAGCGGGAGGGATGGGGCACTATACGCAGTATTTT
>TRBJ2-7|TRBV12-3/TRBV12-4|TRBD1|NA
CASSFLPGQGSDEQYF
TGTGCCAGCAGTTTCCTGCCGGGACAGGGGTCGGACGAGCAGTACTTC
>TRBJ1-4|TRBV2|TRBD1|NA
CASRGTGTTNEKLFF
TGTGCCAGCAGGGGGACAGGCACAACTAATGAAAAACTGTTTTTT
>TRBJ2-1|TRBV12-3/TRBV12-4|NA|few
CASSVSAPKEYNEQFF
TGTGCCAGCAGTGTCAGTGCCCCGAAGGAGTACAATGAGCAGTTCTTC
>TRBJ2-1|TRBV6-5|TRBD2|few
CASSYSAGGPYNEQFF
TGTGCCAGCAGTTACTCTGCGGGAGGGCCCTACAATGAGCAGTTCTTC
>TRBJ2-7|TRBV7-9|NA|few
CASSLPEAGLNEQYF
TGTGCCAGCAGCCTCCCTGAGGCAGGGCTCAACGAGCAGTACTTC
>TRBJ2-2|TRBV5-1|TRBD2|NA
CASSSLAGGSGELFF
TGCGCCAGCAGCTCGCTAGCGGGAGGATCCGGGGAGCTGTTTTTT
>TRBJ1-5|TRBV20-1|TRBD1|NA
CSGTGGAGNQPQHF
TGCAGTGGTACAGGGGGCGCAGGCAATCAGCCCCAGCATTTT
>TRBJ2-3|TRBV20-1|NA|many
CSAREEDTQYF
TGCAGTGCTAGAGAGGAAGATACGCAGTATTTT
>TRBJ1-1|TRBV9|TRBD1|NA
CASSPRTGLTNTEAFF
TGTGCCAGCAGCCCCCGGACAGGGCTAACCAACACTGAAGCTTTCTTT
>TRBJ2-3|TRBV7-6|NA|NA
CASSLGGVLTDTQYF
TGTGCCAGCAGCTTAGGGGGCGTACTCACAGATACGCAGTATTTT
>TRBJ2-1|TRBV5-1|NA|NA
CASSLLVSGDSYNEQFF
TGCGCCAGCAGCTTGTTAGTTAGCGGCGATTCCTACAATGAGCAGTTCTTC
>TRBJ2-5|TRBV18|NA|few
CASSRPQLVPYQETQYF
TGTGCCAGCTCACGACCCCAATTAGTACCGTACCAAGAGACCCAGTACTTC
>TRBJ1-2|TRBV3-1|NA|NA
CASSQGRGANYGYTF
TGTGCCAGCAGCCAAGGCAGGGGAGCTAACTATGGCTACACCTTC
>TRBJ2-1|TRBV7-6|TRBD2|few
CASSKPSGGAFNEQFF
TGTGCCAGCAGCAAACCAAGCGGGGGGGCATTTAATGAGCAGTTCTTC
>TRBJ2-1|TRBV29-1|NA|NA
CSVPQGGRAWNEQFF
TGCAGCGTCCCCCAGGGGGGGAGGGCCTGGAATGAGCAGTTCTTC
>TRBJ2-5|TRBV7-2|NA|few
CASSPPSGETQYF
TGTGCCAGCAGCCCCCCGTCCGGAGAGACCCAGTACTTC
>TRBJ2-5|TRBV7-6|NA|few
CASSLTQGIETQYF
TGTGCCAGCAGCTTAACGCAGGGAATCGAGACCCAGTACTTC
>TRBJ1-1|TRBV12-3/TRBV12-4|NA|few
CASSLILGTGEAFF
TGTGCCAGCAGTTTGATTCTGGGAACAGGTGAAGCTTTCTTT
>TRBJ1-4|TRBV6-5|NA|NA
CASSYSGQSGATNEKLFF
TGTGCCAGCAGTTACTCGGGACAAAGCGGGGCAACTAATGAAAAACTGTTTTTT
>TRBJ2-7|TRBV5-5|NA|NA
CASSLRQGWAYYYEQYF
TGTGCCAGCAGCTTGCGGCAGGGTTGGGCATACTACTACGAGCAGTACTTC
>TRBJ2-1|TRBV20-1|TRBD2|NA
CSAPPSGIGYNEQFF
TGCAGTGCTCCCCCGAGCGGGATAGGATACAATGAGCAGTTCTTC
>TRBJ2-2|TRBV5-1|TRBD1|NA
CASSHPGQGDGANTGELFF
TGCGCCAGCAGTCACCCGGGACAGGGGGACGGGGCGAACACCGGGGAGCTGTTTTTT
>TRBJ2-7|TRBV7-2|NA|few
CASSPRRGSRFYEQYF
TGTGCCAGCAGCCCCAGGCGGGGTAGCAGATTCTACGAGCAGTACTTC
>TRBJ1-1|TRBV5-1|TRBD1|NA
CASSPTTGIRTEAFF
TGCGCCAGCAGCCCAACGACAGGGATTCGGACTGAAGCTTTCTTT
>TRBJ1-1|TRBV7-2|NA|NA
CASSFVGPLNTEAFF
TGTGCCAGCAGCTTCGTGGGGCCCTTGAACACTGAAGCTTTCTTT
>TRBJ2-7|TRBV7-2|NA|few
CASSFVGQNYEQYF
TGTGCCAGCAGCTTCGTAGGGCAGAACTACGAGCAGTACTTC
>TRBJ2-1|TRBV5-1|TRBD1|NA
CASSLVPMGQGKGDEQFF
TGCGCCAGCAGCTTGGTCCCAATGGGACAGGGAAAGGGCGATGAGCAGTTCTTC
>TRBJ1-1|TRBV4-1|NA|many
CASSQLGTGNTEAFF
TGCGCCAGCAGCCAACTAGGGACTGGAAACACTGAAGCTTTCTTT
>TRBJ2-1|TRBV5-5|NA|NA
CASSSKRLSSSYNEQFF
TGTGCCAGCAGCTCGAAGCGTCTTTCGAGCTCCTACAATGAGCAGTTCTTC
>TRBJ2-7|TRBV14|NA|few
CASSQVGAYEQYF
TGTGCCAGCAGCCAAGTGGGGGCCTACGAGCAGTACTTC
>TRBJ2-1|TRBV7-8|NA|NA
CASSLVRTEQFF
TGTGCCAGCAGCTTAGTTAGGACTGAGCAGTTCTTC
>TRBJ2-1|TRBV18|TRBD1|once
CASSPQGQGLHEQFF
TGTGCCAGCTCACCCCAGGGACAGGGGCTTCATGAGCAGTTCTTC
>TRBJ2-2|TRBV7-8|NA|NA
CASSLQGISTGELFF
TGTGCCAGCAGCTTGCAGGGGATATCAACCGGGGAGCTGTTTTTT
>TRBJ1-2|TRBV7-8|TRBD1|few
CASSFGGTGYGYTF
TGTGCCAGCAGCTTCGGCGGGACAGGCTATGGCTACACCTTC